Below are 31 T cell receptor beta chains sequenced from a single sample in a study of glioma-infiltrating T cells. Using RNA template, CDR3s of TCR alpha and beta were amplified with iRepertoire arm-PCR. TCRdb analysed the multiplex PCR reads with MiXCR anew, one entry per CDR3 protein. The table includes 400,000 or so distinct CDR3 sequences, roughly 41% detected once. The material sequenced was glioma tissue, nonneoplastic brain tissue, or PBMCs (not recorded which). The receptor source for this set is a human donor with low-grade glioma or glioblastoma, undergoing nonglioma brain surgery, or in good health (not recorded which).

This chain links TRBV14 with TRBJ2-5; D possibly matches TRBD1 or TRBD2 (5 bases each). The CDR3 loop spans 16 amino acids. Germline CDR1 is SGHDN and CDR2 is FVKESK. V dropped 2 bases and J dropped 1 base, with 14 bases sitting between them. Here the CDR3 reads CASSQFWGKGQETQYF. The CDR3 bases are TGTGCCAGCAGCCAATTTTGGGGGAAGGGCCAAGAGACCCAGTACTTC.

In regard to this clonotype: One junction end does not reproduce the germline sequence, and a read error may be involved. The chain links TRBV6-5 to TRBJ2-4, with TRBD1 matching over 8 bases. Per the germline V gene, CDR1 is MNHEY and CDR2 is SVGAGI. This CDR3 has 12 amino acids. The DNA of the CDR3 is TGTGCCAGTCCGGGACAGGAAAACACTCAGTACTTC. Its protein is CASPGQENTQYF.

Ten or more counts support this clonotype. The chain combines TRBV20-1 with TRBJ2-3, with no clear D. V lost 2 bases and J 1 base, leaving 7 bases between the germline ends. CDR1 and CDR2 from the germline V gene are DFQATT and SNEGSKA (reference sequence). The CDR3 is made up of 13 amino acids. This CDR3 is CSARKWGTDTQYF. CDR3 in DNA: TGCAGTGCTAGAAAGTGGGGCACAGATACGCAGTATTTT.

This chain uses TRBV11-2 with TRBJ2-5, with D possibly being TRBD2 (5 bases). The germline V and J ends were trimmed by 5 bases and 3 bases, with 13 bases remaining between them. The germline CDR1 and CDR2 sequences are SGHAT and FQNNGV. The CDR3 length is 14 residues. The DNA of the CDR3 is TGTGCCAGCAGCCCCGTCCGGGAAGAAGAGACCCAGTACTTC. It codes for CASSPVREEETQYF.

This clonotype has a count of ten or more. The chain employs TRBV7-2 and TRBJ1-1; 9 nucleotides line up with TRBD1. Per the germline V gene, CDR1 is SGHTA and CDR2 is FQGNSA. V lost 5 bases and J lost 0; bases outside the gene matches: 13. The CDR3 sequence is 18 residues long. The DNA of the CDR3 is TGTGCCAGCAGCAGACGATTCGGGACAGGGAGGTTGAACACTGAAGCTTTCTTT. This gives the protein CASSRRFGTGRLNTEAFF. Based on the CDR3 plus reference TRBV7-2 and TRBJ1-1, the full variable domain is GAGVSQSPSNKVTEKGKDVELRCDPISGHTALYWYRQSLGQGLEFLIYFQGNSAPDKSGLPSDRFSAERTGGSVSTLTIQRTQQEDSAVYLCASSRRFGTGRLNTEAFFGQGTRLTVV.

The genes are TRBV6-6 and TRBJ1-3; D is unclear. Trimming left V 0 bases short and J 0 bases short, with 6 bases between. Germline CDR1 and CDR2: MNHNY and SVGAGI (reference sequence). The CDR3 contains 15 residues. CDR3 region: CASSYSSGSGNTIYF. The CDR3 DNA follows: TGTGCCAGCAGTTACTCGAGCGGCTCTGGAAACACCATATATTTT.

Points on this clonotype: One base away lies a much larger clone, so this may be a sequencing read error. J is TRBJ1-4 and V is TRBV6-1; D may be TRBD1 (6 bases). CDR3 length: 14 amino acids. CDR1 and CDR2 (germline): MNHNS, SASEGT. CDR3 nucleotides: TGTGCCAACAGTCGCAGGGGTTATTATGAAAAACTGTTTTTT. Translation: CANSRRGYYEKLFF.

The V call is TRBV29-1, the J call TRBJ1-1; D perhaps matches TRBD1 (6 bases). The germline V and J ends were trimmed by 6 bases and 4 bases, with 21 bases remaining between them. Germline values: CDR1 SQVTM, CDR2 ANQGSEA. The CDR3 has 15 residues. Here the CDR3 reads CSVSGGRGGTTEAFF. As DNA, the CDR3 is TGCAGCGTCTCCGGGGGGCGGGGGGGGACCACTGAAGCTTTCTTT.

Details on this clonotype: Being one base from a much bigger clone, this may be a read error. The V call is TRBV25-1, the J call TRBJ2-7; D remains ambiguous. The CDR3 loop spans 13 amino acids. Germline values: CDR1 MGHDK, CDR2 SYGVNS. The CDR3 protein is CVSSSQIGTKQYF. The CDR3 DNA follows: TGTGTCAGCAGTTCACAGATAGGAACCAAGCAGTACTTC.

In this sample, this clonotype turned up many times. This chain connects TRBV28 to TRBJ2-6; D remains unclear. V lost 6 bases and J 0 bases, leaving 12 bases between the germline ends. The CDR3 has 16 amino acids. In germline, CDR1 is MDHEN, CDR2 SYDVKM. CDR3 in DNA: TGTGCCAGCAGCCTCGATCGAAACTCTGGGGCCAACGTCCTGACTTTC. Protein product: CASSLDRNSGANVLTF.

This chain uses TRBV28 with TRBJ2-1; possibly TRBD2 for D (6 bases). Germline values: CDR1 MDHEN, CDR2 SYDVKM. The CDR3 has 14 residues. V was cut by 5 bases and J by 4 bases, with 12 bases left in between. The CDR3 loop is CASSSPGLYNEQFF. DNA of the CDR3: TGTGCCAGCAGTAGTCCGGGACTTTACAATGAGCAGTTCTTC.

This clonotype has a handful of counts. V and J are TRBV28 and TRBJ2-2; 8 nucleotides agree with TRBD2. CDR3 length: 15 residues. CDR1 is MDHEN, CDR2 SYDVKM, per germline. The junction had 4 bases not matched to a gene; V was cut back by 2 bases and J by 5 bases. CDR3 protein: CASSLLAGITGELFF. CDR3 coding DNA: TGTGCCAGCAGTTTACTAGCGGGTATTACCGGGGAGCTGTTTTTT.

Notes on this clonotype: This may stem from a read error, because a much larger clone lies one nucleotide away. The gene calls are TRBV20-1 and TRBJ1-5; D call uncertain. Germline CDR1 and CDR2: DFQATT and SNEGSKA (reference sequence). The CDR3 length is 13 residues. V was shortened by 5 bases and J by 0 bases, with 8 bases between the two germline ends. The CDR3 region has the DNA TGCAGTGCTGCGACGTATAGCAATCAGCCCCAGCATTTT. It translates to CSAATYSNQPQHF.

In DNA form, the CDR3 reads TGTGCCAGCTCACCACAACCGGGGAAGCATGGCTACACCTTC. Its translation is CASSPQPGKHGYTF. V is TRBV18 and J is TRBJ1-2; no clear D gene. V dropped 1 base and J dropped 6 bases, with 12 bases sitting between them. CDR3 length equals 14 residues. Germline V gene lookup returns CDR1 KGHSH and CDR2 LQKENI.

V is TRBV4-1 and J is TRBJ2-7, with D tentatively TRBD2 (6 bases). The germline gives CDR1 MGHRA, CDR2 YSYEKL. The CDR3 contains 16 residues. Between the trimmed V and J ends, which lost 1 base and 6 bases, there was a span of 19 bases. CDR3 sequence (DNA): TGCGCCAGCAGCCAAGCCCCGCCGGCACTAGCAGGCGAGCAGTACTTC. Its protein product is CASSQAPPALAGEQYF.

As concerns this clonotype: A single base separates this from a much larger clone, so it may be a read error. The CDR3 does not close with the conserved phenylalanine or tryptophan, likely indicating a read error. DNA for the CDR3: TGTGCCAGCACCATCAGGGGGACGAACACTGAAGCTTTCTCT. The encoded protein is CASTIRGTNTEAFS. The chain links TRBV6-1 to TRBJ1-1, with 7 positions matching TRBD1. J gave up 1 base and V 7 bases, and 6 bases lay outside the gene matches. This CDR3 is 14 amino acids long. CDR1 is MNHNS, CDR2 SASEGT, per germline.

Of note for this clonotype: A clone one base away is much larger, so this may be a read error. The V call is TRBV6-5, the J call TRBJ2-2; D ambiguous. Looked up from germline, CDR1 is MNHEY and CDR2 is SVGAGI. The CDR3 contains 16 residues. The chain's CDR3 is CARSYRQVKNTGELFF. The CDR3, as DNA: TGTGCCAGGAGTTACCGACAAGTAAAAAACACCGGGGAGCTGTTTTTT.

The chain carries TRBV27 and TRBJ2-3; TRBD2 matches at 8 bases. Germline V gives CDR1 MNHEY, CDR2 SMNVEV (reference sequence). Trimming took 6 bases from V and 2 from J; bases not matched to a gene: 13. The CDR3 spans 17 residues. The CDR3 region has the DNA TGTGCCAGCAGCCACACGTTAGCGGGACTTACCACAGATACGCAGTATTTT. Amino acid sequence: CASSHTLAGLTTDTQYF.

This clonotype was seen only a few times. The chain combines TRBV7-2 with TRBJ2-2; D possibly corresponds to TRBD1 (5 bases). This CDR3 is built from 14 residues. V was cut by 4 bases and J by 6 bases, with 12 bases left in between. In germline, CDR1 is SGHTA, CDR2 FQGNSA. The chain's CDR3 is CASSSTGPAGELFF. The CDR3 nucleotides are TGTGCCAGCAGCTCAACAGGACCGGCCGGGGAGCTGTTTTTT.

This clonotype has more than one count but fewer than ten. This chain joins TRBV4-3 and TRBJ1-2; the D is unclear. V was pared by 0 bases and J by 8 bases, with 13 bases between. The V gene's germline CDR1 is LGHNA and CDR2 YSLEER. The CDR3 has 14 residues. CDR3 bases: TGCGCCAGCAGCCAAGATCGGACGACAAACGGCTACACCTTC. Amino acids: CASSQDRTTNGYTF.

This clonotype was recorded a few times. The chain carries TRBV28 and TRBJ1-1; D remains unclear. The V end lost 6 bases, the J end lost 6 bases, and 8 bases lay between the germline ends. The germline gives CDR1 MDHEN, CDR2 SYDVKM. The CDR3 runs 11 residues. The CDR3 spells CASSRRAEAFF. CDR3 nucleotide sequence: TGTGCCAGCAGCAGAAGAGCTGAAGCTTTCTTT. Using reference TRBV28 and TRBJ1-1 for the parts outside the CDR3, the full variable domain is DVKVTQSSRYLVKRTGEKVFLECVQDMDHENMFWYRQDPGLGLRLIYFSYDVKMKEKGDIPEGYSVSREKKERFSLILESASTNQTSMYLCASSRRAEAFFGQGTRLTVV.

The chain couples TRBV7-8 to TRBJ2-1, with 11 bases aligning to TRBD2. The V and J ends lost 4 bases and 0 bases, in that order; junction bases with no gene match: 17. CDR3 length: 21 amino acids. The germline V gene has CDR1 SGHVS and CDR2 FQNEAQ. CDR3 bases: TGTGCCAGCAGCTCCCGACTGCGACTAGCGGGAAGCAACCCCTCCTACAATGAGCAGTTCTTC. Protein: CASSSRLRLAGSNPSYNEQFF. Full variable domain (remainder filled in from reference TRBV7-8 and TRBJ2-1): GAGVSQSPRYKVAKRGQDVALRCDPISGHVSLFWYQQALGQGPEFLTYFQNEAQLDKSGLPSDRFFAERPEGSVSTLKIQRTQQEDSAVYLCASSSRLRLAGSNPSYNEQFFGPGTRLTVL.

This clonotype was detected many times. This chain uses TRBV19 with TRBJ2-1; the D gene is possibly TRBD2 (6 bases). The CDR3 is 16 residues long. CDR1 and CDR2 from the germline V gene are LNHDA and SQIVND (reference sequence). The V end lost 3 bases, the J end lost 0 bases, and 12 bases lay between the germline ends. CDR3 bases: TGTGCCAGTAGTATGGGACTGACTAGCTCCTACAATGAGCAGTTCTTC. It specifies CASSMGLTSSYNEQFF.

At least ten counts were recorded for this clonotype. The chain recombines TRBV27 with TRBJ2-2; the match to TRBD1 covers 9 bases. Germline V gene lookup returns CDR1 MNHEY and CDR2 SMNVEV (reference sequence). V dropped 5 bases and J dropped 1; count of bases not matched to a gene: 5. The CDR3 totals 16 residues. In nucleotides, the CDR3 is TGTGCCAGCAGTCCACCGGGACAGGGGAACACCGGGGAGCTGTTTTTT. Its translation: CASSPPGQGNTGELFF.

CDR3: CASSLGQWDSSTQYF. CDR3 nucleotide sequence: TGTGCCAGCAGCCTAGGACAGTGGGACTCATCTACGCAGTATTTT. The V gene is TRBV4-2, the J gene TRBJ2-3, with D possibly being TRBD1 or TRBD2 (6 bases each). This CDR3 region has 15 residues. V lost 4 bases and J 8 bases, leaving 19 bases between the germline ends. Per germline, CDR1 LGHNA and CDR2 YNFKEQ.

This clonotype has ten or more counts. This chain connects TRBV6-1 to TRBJ1-5; no clear D gene. The CDR3 loop spans 12 amino acids. The ends were cut back, 5 bases at V and 6 bases at J, with 8 bases in the middle. Germline assignment: CDR1 MNHNS and CDR2 SASEGT. CDR3 residues: CASSNGGQPQHF. Here the CDR3 DNA reads TGTGCCAGCAGTAACGGAGGTCAGCCCCAGCATTTT.

The genes are TRBV6-5 and TRBJ2-1, with 11 bases that match TRBD2. The J segment lost 2 bases and the V segment lost 5 bases, leaving 5 bases of the junction unmatched. Germline V gene sequence: CDR1 MNHEY, CDR2 SVGAGI. This CDR3 is 16 amino acids long. The CDR3 reads CASSGGTSGTYNEQFF. The CDR3 bases are TGTGCCAGCAGTGGGGGGACTAGCGGCACCTACAATGAGCAGTTCTTC.

The chain carries TRBV4-2 and TRBJ1-5, with a weak D call TRBD1 (5 bases). Germline V CDR1 and CDR2: LGHNA, YNFKEQ. Trimming stripped 3 bases from V and 0 bases from J, with 18 bases between. The CDR3 runs to 18 residues. For the CDR3, the DNA is TGTGCCAGCAGCCACGCTTCAGACAGACGTTATAGCAATCAGCCCCAGCATTTT. Protein: CASSHASDRRYSNQPQHF.

The sample holds a few counts of this clonotype. The J gene is TRBJ2-6, the V gene TRBV7-9, with D perhaps assigned TRBD1 or TRBD2 (5 bases each). Trimming removed 5 bases at V and 1 base at J, with 12 bases between. CDR1 SEHNR and CDR2 FQNEAQ come from the germline V gene (reference sequence). The CDR3 length is 16 residues. The CDR3, as DNA: TGTGCCAGCAGCCCGAGAGGGGTATCTGGGGCCAACGTCCTGACTTTC. Protein: CASSPRGVSGANVLTF.

A word on this clonotype: A junction boundary mismatches the germline segment, possibly from a read error. The J gene is TRBJ2-7, the V gene TRBV4-2; D is uncertain. Germline CDR1 is LGHNA and CDR2 is YNFKEQ. The length of the CDR3 is 16 residues. CDR3 sequence (DNA): TGTGCCAGCAGCCAAGATAAGGGTATTATCTCCTACGAGCGGTACTTC. Protein: CASSQDKGIISYERYF.

V gene TRBV27 combines with J gene TRBJ2-1; 7 positions match TRBD2. CDR1 and CDR2 from the germline V gene are MNHEY and SMNVEV (reference sequence). Trimming at V came to 3 bases and at J to 6 bases, leaving 17 bases not matched to a gene. The CDR3 consists of 18 residues. This chain's CDR3 is CASSFALRRGGKGNEQFF. Here the CDR3 DNA reads TGTGCCAGCAGTTTCGCCCTGCGACGCGGGGGAAAGGGCAATGAGCAGTTCTTC.